What follows are 8 T cell receptor beta chains derived from one specimen sequenced in a study of response to subunit inactivated influenza vaccine. One entry per CDR3 protein results from TCRdb running MiXCR on the RT-PCR reads. The table includes about 520,000 distinct CDR3 sequences, roughly 27% detected once. The material was CD4+ T cells sorted from PBMCs, obtained approximately 5 days after vaccination. Receptors were obtained from a man aged 45-65 years who received an inactivated influenza vaccine.

The chain links TRBV18 to TRBJ2-1; possible D gene TRBD1, 6 bases. Germline assignment: CDR1 KGHSH and CDR2 LQKENI. V lost 2 bases and J lost 5, with 10 bases in between. The CDR3 runs 14 residues. The CDR3 region is CASSPRGRNNEQFF. CDR3 nucleotide sequence: TGTGCCAGCTCACCAAGGGGGAGAAACAATGAGCAGTTCTTC.

The sample holds one count of this clonotype. A much bigger clone sits one base away, suggesting this may be a read error. No conserved phenylalanine or tryptophan ends this CDR3, so it is likely a read error. The J gene is TRBJ1-6, the V gene TRBV6-1, with 7 bases that match TRBD1. The length of the CDR3 is 15 residues. The V segment lost 6 bases and the J segment 7 bases; nucleotides outside the gene matches: 9. In germline, CDR1 is MNHNS, CDR2 SASEGT. This CDR3 is CASSRDRARNSPLHI. The DNA for the CDR3 is TGTGCCAGCAGCCGAGACAGGGCCAGAAATTCACCCCTCCACATT.

At least ten counts were recorded for this clonotype. V usage is TRBV7-6 and J usage is TRBJ2-5; D call uncertain. Between the trimmed V and J ends, which lost 1 base and 1 base, there was a span of 10 bases. Germline V gives CDR1 SGHVS, CDR2 FNYEAQ. The CDR3 is 15 residues long. CDR3 in amino acids: CASSLVAHPQETQYF. DNA for the CDR3: TGTGCCAGCAGCTTAGTAGCCCATCCCCAAGAGACCCAGTACTTC.

The V gene is TRBV18, the J gene TRBJ2-5, with D maybe TRBD2 (6 bases). The CDR3 consists of 13 residues. The germline V gene encodes CDR1 KGHSH and CDR2 LQKENI. V lost 3 bases and J lost 5, with 10 bases in between. The CDR3 DNA reads as TGTGCCAGCTCACCGACTAGACAGGAGACCCAGTACTTC. This translates into CASSPTRQETQYF.

This clonotype was seen only a few times. This chain links TRBV6-5 with TRBJ2-7, with 7 bases fitting TRBD1. This CDR3 is built from 15 residues. The junction had 5 bases not matched to a gene; V was cut back by 2 bases and J by 1 base. The germline V gene has CDR1 MNHEY and CDR2 SVGAGI. CDR3 amino acids: CASSYRDRESYEQYF. DNA for the CDR3: TGTGCCAGCAGTTACCGGGACAGAGAATCCTACGAGCAGTACTTC.

A few counts support this clonotype. The CDR3 DNA sequence: TGTGCCAGCAGCTTAGGTGGCGGGAGAGGGGAAGCGCAGTATTTT. It codes for CASSLGGGRGEAQYF. The chain uses TRBV7-3 and TRBJ2-3, with TRBD2 matching 7 bases. Unmatched junction bases numbered 12, after V lost 2 bases and J lost 10 bases. This CDR3 is 15 amino acids long. Germline V gene sequence: CDR1 SGHTA, CDR2 FQGTGA.

This clonotype was counted only a few times. The rearrangement joins TRBV15 to TRBJ2-1; D is possibly TRBD2 (6 bases). There are 14 residues in the CDR3. Deletions cut 2 bases from V and 2 bases from J, with 7 bases between. Germline V lookup: CDR1 LNHNV, CDR2 YYDKDF (reference sequence). The chain's CDR3 is CATSRRTTYNEQFF. The DNA for the CDR3 is TGTGCCACCAGCAGACGGACTACCTACAATGAGCAGTTCTTC.

The chain links TRBV3-1 to TRBJ2-5; a weak D match, TRBD2 (7 bases). Germline CDR1 is LGHDT and CDR2 is YNNKEL (reference sequence). CDR3 length: 15 amino acids. V lost 1 base and J lost 4, with 13 bases in between. This CDR3 is CASSQVRGGTETQYF. The CDR3 bases are TGTGCCAGCAGCCAAGTTAGGGGGGGTACAGAGACCCAGTACTTC.